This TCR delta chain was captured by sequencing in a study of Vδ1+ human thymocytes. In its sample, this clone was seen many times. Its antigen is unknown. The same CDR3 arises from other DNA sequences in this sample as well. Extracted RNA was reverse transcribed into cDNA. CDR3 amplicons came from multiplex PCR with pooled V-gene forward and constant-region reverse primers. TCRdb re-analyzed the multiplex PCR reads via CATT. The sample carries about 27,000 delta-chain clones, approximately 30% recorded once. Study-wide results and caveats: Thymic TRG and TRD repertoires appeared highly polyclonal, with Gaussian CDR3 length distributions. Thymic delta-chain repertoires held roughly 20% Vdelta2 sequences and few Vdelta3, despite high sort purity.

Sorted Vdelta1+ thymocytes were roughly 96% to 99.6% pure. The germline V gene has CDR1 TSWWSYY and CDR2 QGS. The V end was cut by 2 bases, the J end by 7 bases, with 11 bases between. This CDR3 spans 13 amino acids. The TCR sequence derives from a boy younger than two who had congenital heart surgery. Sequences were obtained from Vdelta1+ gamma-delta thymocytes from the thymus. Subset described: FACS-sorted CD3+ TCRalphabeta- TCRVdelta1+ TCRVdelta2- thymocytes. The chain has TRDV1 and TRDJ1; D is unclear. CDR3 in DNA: TGTGCTCTTGGGGAATACGGGTCCCCTAAACTCATCTTT. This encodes CALGEYGSPKLIF.